Listed below are T cell receptor beta chains from one sample, sequenced in a study of blood T cells in healthy people across ages. TCRdb reprocessed the 5' RACE reads with MiXCR, giving one entry per CDR3 protein. Among over 500,000 distinct CDR3 sequences listed, roughly a quarter were seen once. These sequences were also reported in another study, on T cells of mothers and their children.

Sample: blood. These TCRs come from a boy under 10 years old in good health. The CDR3 runs from the conserved cysteine through the conserved F or W. D genes are given only for firm matches. For some rows the clone size is stated as once, few or many, or as a class when expanded; others skip it.

size: -
D: -
J: TRBJ2-7
V: TRBV5-1
DNA: TGCGCCAGCAGCTCCACAGGGTTGGCCTACGAGCAGTACTTC
CDR3: CASSSTGLAYEQYF

size: few
D: -
J: TRBJ2-2
V: TRBV27
DNA: TGTGCCAGCAGTTCCCTTACAGGCCCCGGGGAGCTGTTTTTT
CDR3: CASSSLTGPGELFF

size: -
D: -
J: TRBJ1-3
V: TRBV12-3/TRBV12-4
DNA: TGTGCCAGCAGTTTTGTGGGGCTCTCTGGAAACACCATATATTTT
CDR3: CASSFVGLSGNTIYF

size: -
D: -
J: TRBJ2-3
V: TRBV6-2/TRBV6-3
DNA: TGTGCCAGCAGTTACGCCGCAGATACGCAGTATTTT
CDR3: CASSYAADTQYF

size: few
D: -
J: TRBJ2-5
V: TRBV20-1
DNA: TGCAGTGCTAGAGATCTAGGCGACCCGGGAGAGACCCAGTACTTC
CDR3: CSARDLGDPGETQYF

size: -
D: TRBD2
J: TRBJ2-1
V: TRBV5-1
DNA: TGCGCCAGCAGCTTGTCGCGGGAGTATATCTACAATGAGCAGTTCTTC
CDR3: CASSLSREYIYNEQFF

size: once
D: -
J: TRBJ2-3
V: TRBV11-3
DNA: TGTGCCAGCAGTTACGGCCTTACAGATACGCAGTATTTT
CDR3: CASSYGLTDTQYF

size: -
D: -
J: TRBJ2-7
V: TRBV10-3
DNA: TGTGCCATCAGTGAGTTCCGTACCCCTTACGAGCAGTACTTC
CDR3: CAISEFRTPYEQYF

size: -
D: -
J: TRBJ2-5
V: TRBV6-5
DNA: TGTGCCAGCATATCTACGACGGAGACCCAGTACTTC
CDR3: CASISTTETQYF

size: -
D: TRBD2
J: TRBJ2-1
V: TRBV20-1
DNA: TGCAGTGCTAGAGCGCTGCGGGGGTACAATGAGCAGTTCTTC
CDR3: CSARALRGYNEQFF

size: -
D: -
J: TRBJ2-1
V: TRBV6-6
DNA: TGTGCCAGCAGTATGGGAATCTACAATGAGCAGTTCTTC
CDR3: CASSMGIYNEQFF

size: -
D: -
J: TRBJ1-5
V: TRBV20-1
DNA: TGCAGTGCTAGAGATTTGGGGCAGTATAGCAATCAGCCCCAGCATTTT
CDR3: CSARDLGQYSNQPQHF

size: -
D: TRBD2
J: TRBJ2-7
V: TRBV5-1
DNA: TGCGCCAGCAGCGAGCGGGGGCGCGAGCAGTACTTC
CDR3: CASSERGREQYF

size: -
D: -
J: TRBJ1-2
V: TRBV25-1
DNA: TGTGCCAGCAGTGAGGGGTCGACAGCTTACTATGGCTACACCTTC
CDR3: CASSEGSTAYYGYTF

size: few
D: -
J: TRBJ2-7
V: TRBV10-3
DNA: TGTGCCATCAAAAAGTCCGGGCCGACGGCCGAGCAGTACTTC
CDR3: CAIKKSGPTAEQYF

size: -
D: -
J: TRBJ1-2
V: TRBV28
DNA: TGTGCCAGCATGTTAGGTTCGGTTTCTAACTATGGCTACACCTTC
CDR3: CASMLGSVSNYGYTF

size: -
D: -
J: TRBJ2-7
V: TRBV6-5
DNA: TGTGCCAGCAGTTTTAAATTACAGGGCAAGTGGAACTTC
CDR3: CASSFKLQGKWNF

size: -
D: -
J: TRBJ2-3
V: TRBV20-1
DNA: TGCAGTGCTAGATCCGCGGATACGCAGTATTTT
CDR3: CSARSADTQYF

size: few
D: -
J: TRBJ2-7
V: TRBV7-9
DNA: TGTGCCAGCAGCTCCCCGTTGTCCTACGAGCAGTACTTC
CDR3: CASSSPLSYEQYF

size: few
D: TRBD1
J: TRBJ2-7
V: TRBV18
DNA: TGTGCCAGCTCACACCGGGACAGGGGGAGAGTCGACGAGCAGTACTTC
CDR3: CASSHRDRGRVDEQYF

size: few
D: -
J: TRBJ2-5
V: TRBV27
DNA: TGTGCCAGCAGTTTAAACGCGTTCCCAGAGACCCAGTACTTC
CDR3: CASSLNAFPETQYF

size: few
D: -
J: TRBJ2-7
V: TRBV14
DNA: TGTGCCAGCAGCCAATTCTACGAGCAGTACTTC
CDR3: CASSQFYEQYF

size: -
D: -
J: TRBJ1-1
V: TRBV27
DNA: TGTGCCAGCAGCTATACCCAGGGGAGGACTGAAGCTTTCTTT
CDR3: CASSYTQGRTEAFF

size: -
D: -
J: TRBJ1-2
V: TRBV7-9
DNA: TGTGCCAGCAGTTTAGCGGGGGACACTCTCTATGGCTACACCTTC
CDR3: CASSLAGDTLYGYTF

size: few
D: -
J: TRBJ2-5
V: TRBV6-2/TRBV6-3
DNA: TGTGCCAGCAGTTACTCCATAGGAGAGACCCAGTACTTC
CDR3: CASSYSIGETQYF

size: -
D: -
J: TRBJ2-5
V: TRBV3-1
DNA: TGTGCCAGCAGCCCGGTGAGCGCGCAAGAGACCCAGTACTTC
CDR3: CASSPVSAQETQYF

size: -
D: TRBD1
J: TRBJ1-2
V: TRBV4-3
DNA: TGCGCCAGCAGCCAAGAAGTTTTACAGGGGGCTTACACCTTC
CDR3: CASSQEVLQGAYTF

size: few
D: -
J: TRBJ2-3
V: TRBV5-1
DNA: TGCGCCAGCAGCTTGATCGTCAGGGGATTATTGACAGATACGCAGTATTTT
CDR3: CASSLIVRGLLTDTQYF

size: -
D: TRBD2
J: TRBJ2-1
V: TRBV7-2
DNA: TGTGCCAGCAGACCCCGGCTGGGCGGGAGAGGGAATGAGCAGTTCTTC
CDR3: CASRPRLGGRGNEQFF

size: few
D: TRBD1
J: TRBJ2-7
V: TRBV4-1
DNA: TGCGCCAGCAGCCGGACAGGGTTCGCCGAGCAGTACTTC
CDR3: CASSRTGFAEQYF

size: -
D: -
J: TRBJ2-5
V: TRBV27
DNA: TGTGCCAGCAGTTTAAGAGGGATGGAGACCCAGTACTTC
CDR3: CASSLRGMETQYF

size: -
D: TRBD2
J: TRBJ2-1
V: TRBV20-1
DNA: TGCAGTGCTAGAGATAGGCTAGCGGCATACAATGAGCAGTTCTTC
CDR3: CSARDRLAAYNEQFF

size: -
D: -
J: TRBJ2-7
V: TRBV10-3
DNA: TGTGCCATCAGGCCCAGGGGACGGTACGAGCAGTACTTC
CDR3: CAIRPRGRYEQYF

size: few
D: -
J: TRBJ1-2
V: TRBV6-5
DNA: TGTGCCAGCAGTTACTCGTTGGGGCGCGCAGGGCTCTATGGCTACACCTTC
CDR3: CASSYSLGRAGLYGYTF

size: -
D: TRBD2
J: TRBJ2-5
V: TRBV6-1
DNA: TGTGCCAGCAGAGAAGCGGGAGGGTGGTTCTTC
CDR3: CASREAGGWFF

size: -
D: -
J: TRBJ2-1
V: TRBV5-1
DNA: TGCGCCAGCAGCCCAATGGAGCGGAGTTACAATGAGCAGTTCTTC
CDR3: CASSPMERSYNEQFF

size: -
D: -
J: TRBJ2-5
V: TRBV7-2
DNA: TGTGCCAGCAGCTTAACCAGGACCCAAGAGACCCTGTACTTC
CDR3: CASSLTRTQETLYF

size: -
D: TRBD2
J: TRBJ2-1
V: TRBV6-1
DNA: TGTGCCAGCACTCGAATCGGGAGGGCTGGTAACAATGAGCAGTTCTTC
CDR3: CASTRIGRAGNNEQFF

size: few
D: -
J: TRBJ2-3
V: TRBV6-5
DNA: TGTGCCAGCAGTTACATTGGGGGCTTTGAGGTTGATACGCAGTATTTT
CDR3: CASSYIGGFEVDTQYF

size: -
D: TRBD2
J: TRBJ2-1
V: TRBV12-3/TRBV12-4
DNA: TGTGCCAGCAGATCGGCGGGGGAGATCAGCTCCTACAATGAGCAGTTCTTC
CDR3: CASRSAGEISSYNEQFF

size: few
D: TRBD1
J: TRBJ2-7
V: TRBV7-9
DNA: TGTGCCGGCAGCTTACCCTGGACAGGGGCCTACGAGCAGTACTTC
CDR3: CAGSLPWTGAYEQYF

size: -
D: -
J: TRBJ2-5
V: TRBV11-2
DNA: TGTGCCAGCAGCCCACCGGGGCAGCAGAGGAGAGCCCAGTACTTC
CDR3: CASSPPGQQRRAQYF

size: few
D: TRBD1
J: TRBJ2-1
V: TRBV3-1
DNA: TGTGCCAGCAGCCAGGGTTCTTTTGTAGGGGACAGGGACGGCGATGAGCAGTTCTTC
CDR3: CASSQGSFVGDRDGDEQFF

size: -
D: -
J: TRBJ2-1
V: TRBV20-1
DNA: TGCAGTGCTAGCCCCCTTACCTACGAGCAGTTCTTC
CDR3: CSASPLTYEQFF

size: -
D: -
J: TRBJ2-5
V: TRBV10-3
DNA: TGTGCCATCAGTGAGGGGCTTCTCAAACAAGAGACCCAGTACTTC
CDR3: CAISEGLLKQETQYF

size: few
D: -
J: TRBJ2-7
V: TRBV5-1
DNA: TGCGCCAGCAGCAGTGAACAGGGTTCGATGGTTGGCGAGCAGTACTTC
CDR3: CASSSEQGSMVGEQYF

size: -
D: TRBD2
J: TRBJ2-7
V: TRBV5-1
DNA: TGCGCCAGCACCCCTAGCGGGAGCCCCTACGAGCAGTACTTC
CDR3: CASTPSGSPYEQYF

size: few
D: TRBD2
J: TRBJ2-3
V: TRBV7-2
DNA: TGTGCCAGCAGGCCGGGACTAGCGGGAGGTACTAGAGATACGCAGTATTTT
CDR3: CASRPGLAGGTRDTQYF

size: -
D: -
J: TRBJ2-5
V: TRBV5-1
DNA: TGCGCCAGCAGCTTGGACCATCAGACCCAGTACTTC
CDR3: CASSLDHQTQYF

size: few
D: -
J: TRBJ1-2
V: TRBV20-1
DNA: TGCAGTGCTAGAGAGGGGACAATGATACGTGGCTACACCTTC
CDR3: CSAREGTMIRGYTF

size: few
D: -
J: TRBJ1-2
V: TRBV4-2
DNA: TGTGCCAGCAGCCTTCAGCAAGGAGGGAACGCGTATGGCTACACCTTC
CDR3: CASSLQQGGNAYGYTF

size: few
D: TRBD1
J: TRBJ1-1
V: TRBV6-5
DNA: TGTGCCAGCAGCCGACGGACAGGACTCACTGAAGCTTTCTTT
CDR3: CASSRRTGLTEAFF

size: many
D: TRBD1
J: TRBJ2-7
V: TRBV28
DNA: TGTGCCAGCAGTTTGACAGGGAACCACGAGCAGTACTTC
CDR3: CASSLTGNHEQYF

size: few
D: -
J: TRBJ2-7
V: TRBV7-2
DNA: TGTGCCAGCAGCCATCGGAACCCGGTACAGGCCTACGAGCAGTACTTC
CDR3: CASSHRNPVQAYEQYF

size: few
D: -
J: TRBJ2-1
V: TRBV30
DNA: TGTGCCTGGGGGACTTATTCGGGTGAGCAGTTCTTC
CDR3: CAWGTYSGEQFF

size: few
D: TRBD2
J: TRBJ2-2
V: TRBV7-6
DNA: TGTGCCAGCAGCTTACGCACTAGCGGGAGGCACACCGGGGAGCTGTTTTTT
CDR3: CASSLRTSGRHTGELFF

size: -
D: -
J: TRBJ2-5
V: TRBV6-5
DNA: TGTGCCAGCAGGAGGGACAACCAAGAGACCCAGTACTTC
CDR3: CASRRDNQETQYF

size: few
D: -
J: TRBJ2-1
V: TRBV7-2
DNA: TGTGCCAGCAGCCCCCACTCGGCGGTCAGACAAGCGAGGGAGCAGTTCTTC
CDR3: CASSPHSAVRQAREQFF

size: -
D: -
J: TRBJ1-3
V: TRBV27
DNA: TGTGCCAGCAGTCCATCCCAGGGCCACTCTGGAAACACCATATATTTT
CDR3: CASSPSQGHSGNTIYF

size: few
D: TRBD1
J: TRBJ2-3
V: TRBV20-1
DNA: TGCAGTGCTAGAGGGACAGGGGACACAGATACGCAGTATTTT
CDR3: CSARGTGDTDTQYF